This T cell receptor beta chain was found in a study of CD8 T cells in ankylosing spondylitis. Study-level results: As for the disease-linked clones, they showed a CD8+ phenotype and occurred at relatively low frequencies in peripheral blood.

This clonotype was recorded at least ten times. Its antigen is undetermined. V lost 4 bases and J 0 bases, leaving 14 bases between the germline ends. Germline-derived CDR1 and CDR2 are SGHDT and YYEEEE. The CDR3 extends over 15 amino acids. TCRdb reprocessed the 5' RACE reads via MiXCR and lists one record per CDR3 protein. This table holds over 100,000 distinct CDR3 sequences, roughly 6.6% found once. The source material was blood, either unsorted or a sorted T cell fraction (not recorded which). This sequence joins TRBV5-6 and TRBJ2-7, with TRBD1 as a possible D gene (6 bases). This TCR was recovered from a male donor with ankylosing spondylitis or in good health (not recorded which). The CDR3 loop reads CASSRGGTNSYEQYF. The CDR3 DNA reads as TGTGCCAGCAGCCGAGGGGGAACCAACTCCTACGAGCAGTACTTC.